A single sample gave rise to the 27 T cell receptor beta chains below, sequenced in a study of blood T cell repertoires in COVID-19. TCRdb keeps only in-frame clones here, not all; method: immunoSEQ multiplex PCR. The table lists fewer than 700,000 clones, roughly nine tenths of them singletons. Sequenced sample: peripheral blood. Receptors were obtained from a woman in her fifties or sixties with COVID-19, enrolled during active disease.

Only one count was recorded for this clone. V gene TRBV5-1 combines with J gene TRBJ2-3, with TRBD2 identical over 7 bases. This CDR3 has 14 amino acids. After removal of 5 bases from V and 0 bases from J, the junction contained 3 bases not matched to a gene. Germline-derived CDR1 and CDR2 are SGHRS and YFSETQ. The CDR3 sequence: CASSLRGSTDTQYF. The CDR3 DNA reads TGCGCCAGCAGTCTGCGGGGGAGCACAGATACGCAGTATTTT. Looking up the rest from reference TRBV5-1 and TRBJ2-3 gives the full variable domain: KAGVTQTPRYLIKTRGQQVTLSCSPISGHRSVSWYQQTPGQGLQFLFEYFSETQRNKGNFPGRFSGRQFSNSRSEMNVSTLELGDSALYLCASSLRGSTDTQYFGPGTRLTVL.

This chain links TRBV12-3 or TRBV12-4 with TRBJ2-3; no clear D gene. Trimming took 4 bases from V and 6 from J, leaving 5 bases between them. CDR3 length equals 11 residues. The CDR3, as DNA: TGTGCCAGCAGTTACGGGGATACGCAGTATTTT. This translates into CASSYGDTQYF.

The chain recombines TRBV5-1 with TRBJ1-4; D is ambiguous. There are 14 residues in the CDR3. Germline CDR1 reads SGHRS; CDR2 reads YFSETQ. The ends were cut back, 3 bases at V and 5 bases at J, with 11 bases in the middle. This CDR3 reads CASSSGSLNEKLFF. The CDR3 nucleotides are TGCGCCAGCAGCTCAGGAAGCCTCAATGAAAAACTGTTTTTT.

V gene TRBV18 combines with J gene TRBJ2-1, with D possibly being TRBD2 (5 bases). The CDR3 length is 15 residues. V lost 2 bases and J 2 bases, leaving 10 bases between the germline ends. Germline CDR1 is KGHSH and CDR2 is LQKENI. The CDR3: CASSPGTGTYNEQFF. In DNA, the CDR3 is TGTGCCAGCTCACCAGGTACGGGGACCTACAATGAGCAGTTCTTC.

This clone was detected only once. The V and J genes are TRBV7-9 and TRBJ2-5; 10 nucleotides agree with TRBD1. Germline V gene data show CDR1 as SEHNR and CDR2 as FQNEAQ (reference sequence). This CDR3 spans 15 amino acids. With 4 bases clipped from V and 5 bases from J, the junction kept 7 bases outside the gene matches. The CDR3 region has the DNA TGTGCCAGCAGCTCCTGGACAGGGGGAGGGGAGACCCAGTACTTC. It codes for CASSSWTGGGETQYF.

The sample holds a few counts of this clone. V usage is TRBV6-1 and J usage is TRBJ1-5, with D perhaps TRBD1 (5 bases). V lost 2 bases and J 4 bases, leaving 9 bases between the germline ends. This CDR3 has 14 amino acids. Germline V gives CDR1 MNHNS, CDR2 SASEGT. In DNA, the CDR3 is TGTGCCAGCAGTGAATCAGGGATTAATCAGCCCCAGCATTTT. This encodes CASSESGINQPQHF.

The chain couples TRBV2 to TRBJ1-4; D may be TRBD1 (5 bases). The V gene lost 4 bases and the J gene lost 7 bases, with 10 bases spanning the gap. CDR3 length: 13 amino acids. Per the germline V gene, CDR1 is SNHLY and CDR2 is FYNNEI. The CDR3 sequence: CASSVRVTEKLFF. For the CDR3, the DNA is TGTGCCAGCAGTGTCAGGGTAACTGAAAAACTGTTTTTT.

The CDR3 sequence is CASSPRSVYNSPLHF. CDR3 in DNA: TGTGCCAGCAGCCCTCGGTCCGTCTATAATTCACCCCTCCACTTT. The chain is built from TRBV5-6 and TRBJ1-6; D unresolved. The CDR3 loop spans 15 amino acids. Trimming shortened V by 4 bases and J by 3 bases, and 11 bases separated the two germline ends. From germline, CDR1 is SGHDT and CDR2 YYEEEE. The variable domain in full, with the rest retrieved from reference TRBV5-6 and TRBJ1-6, is DAGVTQSPTHLIKTRGQQVTLRCSPKSGHDTVSWYQQALGQGPQFIFQYYEEEERQRGNFPDRFSGHQFPNYSSELNVNALLLGDSALYLCASSPRSVYNSPLHFGNGTRLTVT.

The chain employs TRBV12-2 and TRBJ1-2; TRBD1 was called by the table and not checked on the DNA. TRBV12-2 is a recognized pseudogene. CDR3 length equals 16 residues. DNA of the CDR3: TGTGCAAGTCGCGGGCGACAGGGAAGGTCTAACTATGGCTACACCTTC. Its translation is CASRGRQGRSNYGYTF.

CDR3 amino acids: CASKNGNSSTDTQYF. CDR3 coding DNA: TGCGCCAGCAAGAACGGGAACTCTAGCACAGATACGCAGTATTTT. The gene calls are TRBV10-1 and TRBJ2-3, with D maybe TRBD2 (5 bases). Germline CDR1 WNHNN, CDR2 SYGVQD (reference sequence). The CDR3 consists of 15 residues. Trimming took 7 bases from V and 0 from J, leaving 14 bases between them.

V and J are TRBV28 and TRBJ1-1; D call uncertain. Germline V gene data show CDR1 as MDHEN and CDR2 as SYDVKM. V lost 2 bases and J lost 0, with 7 bases in between. The CDR3 covers 14 residues. The CDR3 DNA reads TGTGCCAGCAGTTTAGTATATTTGAACACTGAAGCTTTCTTT. Residues: CASSLVYLNTEAFF.

The chain combines TRBV6-5 with TRBJ2-7, with 8 nucleotides matching TRBD1. The V gene's germline CDR1 is MNHEY and CDR2 SVGAGI. With V trimmed by 6 bases and J by 7 bases, 8 bases remained unmatched. The CDR3 covers 13 residues. This CDR3 reads CASSGQGYREQYF. In DNA, the CDR3 is TGTGCCAGCAGCGGACAGGGTTATAGGGAGCAGTACTTC.

V gene TRBV9 combines with J gene TRBJ1-1; no definite D call. V was clipped by 0 bases and J by 5 bases, with 11 bases between them. This CDR3 is built from 14 residues. CDR1 is SGDLS, CDR2 YYNGEE, per germline. CDR3 sequence reads: CASSVVTERTEAFF. CDR3 coding DNA: TGTGCCAGCAGCGTAGTCACTGAGAGGACTGAAGCTTTCTTT. The full variable domain, completed using reference TRBV9 and TRBJ1-1, is DSGVTQTPKHLITATGQRVTLRCSPRSGDLSVYWYQQSLDQGLQFLIQYYNGEERAKGNILERFSAQQFPDLHSELNLSSLELGDSALYFCASSVVTERTEAFFGQGTRLTVV.

This chain joins TRBV28 and TRBJ1-6; 7 nucleotides match TRBD1. Germline CDR1 reads MDHEN; CDR2 reads SYDVKM. V was clipped by 3 bases and J by 7 bases; unmatched bases: 9. This CDR3 is built from 16 residues. The CDR3 loop reads CASSFGSGQQNSPLHF. The CDR3 bases are TGTGCCAGCAGTTTTGGATCGGGACAGCAAAATTCACCCCTCCACTTT.

This clone was recorded only once. The chain carries TRBV6-4 and TRBJ2-3; TRBD1 might be the D (5 bases). CDR3 length equals 15 residues. Germline assignment: CDR1 MRHNA and CDR2 SNTAGT. V lost 5 bases and J 1 base, leaving 13 bases between the germline ends. DNA of the CDR3: TGTGCCAGCAGTCCCCGGCAGGGTCGCACAGATACGCAGTATTTT. Protein: CASSPRQGRTDTQYF.

The rearrangement links TRBV27 to TRBJ1-1; possibly TRBD1 for D (5 bases). The CDR3 covers 12 residues. Deletions cut 5 bases from V and 6 bases from J, with 10 bases between. CDR1 MNHEY and CDR2 SMNVEV come from the germline V gene (reference sequence). CDR3 sequence: CASSLGGSEAFF. The CDR3 nucleotides read TGTGCCAGCAGTCTGGGGGGTTCTGAAGCTTTCTTT.

The CDR3 DNA is TGCGCCAGCAGCACCCCTAGCGGGACAGAGACCCAGTACTTC. This sequence encodes CASSTPSGTETQYF. The rearrangement joins TRBV5-1 to TRBJ2-5; TRBD2 matches 9 bases. This CDR3 contains 14 residues. In germline, CDR1 is SGHRS, CDR2 YFSETQ. After removal of 4 bases from V and 4 bases from J, the junction contained 5 bases not matched to a gene.

This clone was counted once. This rearrangement joins TRBV12-3 or TRBV12-4 to TRBJ1-1, with D possibly being TRBD1 (5 bases). CDR3 length: 11 amino acids. Trimming left V 3 bases short and J 11 bases short, with 10 bases between. As DNA, the CDR3 is TGTGCCAGCAGTTTCGGGGGAAGGGCTTTCTTT. Amino acids: CASSFGGRAFF.

CDR3: CASSPGQGRYEQYF. CDR3 coding DNA: TGCGCCAGCAGCCCGGGACAGGGTAGGTACGAGCAGTACTTC. The J gene is TRBJ2-7, the V gene TRBV5-1; 9 bases are shared with TRBD1. This CDR3 contains 14 residues. Germline assignment: CDR1 SGHRS and CDR2 YFSETQ. The ends lost 4 bases at V and 4 bases at J; junction bases unmatched: 6. Together with reference TRBV5-1 and TRBJ2-7, the CDR3 gives the full variable domain: KAGVTQTPRYLIKTRGQQVTLSCSPISGHRSVSWYQQTPGQGLQFLFEYFSETQRNKGNFPGRFSGRQFSNSRSEMNVSTLELGDSALYLCASSPGQGRYEQYFGPGTRLTVT.

This clone was counted once. This rearrangement joins TRBV5-1 to TRBJ2-2; 10 bases fit TRBD2. V was clipped by 1 base and J by 7 bases; unmatched bases: 13. CDR3 size: 18 residues. Looked up from germline, CDR1 is SGHRS and CDR2 is YFSETQ. The CDR3, as DNA: TGCGCCAGCAGCTTGCCAGCGGGGGGGCCACGGGAAGGCGGGGAGCTGTTTTTT. It specifies CASSLPAGGPREGGELFF.

About this clone: Other DNA sequences from this sample encode an identical CDR3 as well. The gene calls are TRBV30 and TRBJ1-2; the D is unclear. With 0 bases removed from V and 2 bases from J, the gap between germline ends came to 4 bases. CDR3 length equals 12 residues. The germline V gene encodes CDR1 GTSNPN and CDR2 SVGIG (reference sequence). CDR3 protein: CAWSVSNYGYTF. CDR3 sequence (DNA): TGTGCCTGGAGTGTTTCGAACTATGGCTACACCTTC.

The chain couples TRBV28 to TRBJ1-5, with 7 positions matching TRBD1. The CDR3 consists of 19 residues. Germline V gene sequence: CDR1 MDHEN, CDR2 SYDVKM. J gave up 2 bases and V 2 bases, and 15 bases lay outside the gene matches. The CDR3 is CASSLPGQVGKFGNQPQHF. The CDR3 DNA is TGTGCCAGCAGTTTACCCGGACAGGTTGGGAAATTCGGCAATCAGCCCCAGCATTTT.

The chain couples TRBV11-1 to TRBJ1-3; the D is unclear. V dropped 6 bases and J dropped 1 base, with 10 bases sitting between them. Germline lookup yields CDR1 SGHAT and CDR2 FQDESV (reference sequence). This CDR3 has 14 residues. In DNA form, the CDR3 reads TGTGCCAGCAGTTTGTCGGGATCTGGAAACACCATATATTTT. Protein sequence: CASSLSGSGNTIYF.

The chain couples TRBV2 to TRBJ1-5; D gene ambiguous. V shed 6 bases and J shed 4 bases, with 10 bases lying between them. The V gene's germline CDR1 is SNHLY and CDR2 FYNNEI. The CDR3 has 13 amino acids. The DNA for the CDR3 is TGTGCCAGCAGAAACAGCCCAAATCAGCCCCAGCATTTT. Translating it yields CASRNSPNQPQHF. The entire variable domain, with the rest obtained from reference TRBV2 and TRBJ1-5, is as follows: EPEVTQTPSHQVTQMGQEVILRCVPISNHLYFYWYRQILGQKVEFLVSFYNNEISEKSEIFDDQFSVERPDGSNFTLKIRSTKLEDSAMYFCASRNSPNQPQHFGDGTRLSIL.

This rearrangement joins TRBV12-5 to TRBJ1-1; 7 nucleotides match TRBD1. Looked up from germline, CDR1 is LGHNT and CDR2 is FRNRAP. The CDR3 extends over 15 amino acids. Losses at the gene ends were 5 bases for V and 4 bases for J; bases not matched to a gene: 10. This chain's CDR3 is CASGPSGGRSTEAFF. The CDR3 DNA follows: TGTGCTAGTGGTCCCTCAGGGGGGAGAAGCACTGAAGCTTTCTTT.

The CDR3 DNA reads TGTGCCAGACGGACAGGTATAGATCAGCCCCAGCATTTT. Its translation: CARRTGIDQPQHF. This chain joins TRBV6-5 and TRBJ1-5; TRBD1 matches at 7 bases. The ends lost 9 bases at V and 5 bases at J; junction bases unmatched: 7. This CDR3 has 13 residues. Germline-derived CDR1 and CDR2 are MNHEY and SVGAGI.

The V call is TRBV27, the J call TRBJ1-1, with D perhaps matching TRBD1 (5 bases). Germline V CDR1 and CDR2: MNHEY, SMNVEV (reference sequence). Trimming shortened V by 3 bases and J by 11 bases, and 13 bases separated the two germline ends. CDR3 length: 12 residues. The CDR3 DNA is TGTGCCAGCAGTTTTTTTGGGGGGTCGGCTTTCTTT. It specifies CASSFFGGSAFF.